The present T cell receptor beta chain was sequenced within a study of long-term antiretroviral therapy in people with HIV. Study-wide results and caveats: Clonal expansions arising prior to ART prevailed in the repertoire at every time point.

The immunoSEQ assay was v3.0, run at survey level. Using immunoSEQ multiplex PCR, the repertoire was profiled, and TCRdb retains in-frame clones only, with some absent. The repertoire holds some 19,000 clones, around 76% seen once, with approximately 7% in the top ten. Points on this clone: The antigen remains unidentified.

The receptor comes from a man aged 45 to 65 with HIV. Source: unsorted PBMCs, taken 2.2 years after starting antiretroviral therapy.

Here the CDR3 DNA reads TGTGCCAGCTCACTCCGGACGGGATTTAATGAAAAACTGTTTTTT. Amino acid sequence: CASSLRTGFNEKLFF. This chain joins TRBV18 and TRBJ1-4; D gene uncertain. Looked up from germline, CDR1 is KGHSH and CDR2 is LQKENI. This CDR3 has 15 amino acids. Deletions cut 4 bases from V and 4 bases from J, with 13 bases between.